These 3 T cell receptor beta chains originate from one sample sequenced in a study of cytomegalovirus exposure and HLA in healthy donors. Both 60 Vbeta primers and 13 Jbeta primers went into the PCR. Assay used: immunoSEQ multiplex PCR; TCRdb lists only in-frame clones, some missing. The data hold tens of thousands of clones, with roughly 85% observed a single time. Specimen: PBMCs. The source is a female donor in good health and CMV-seronegative.

About this clone itself: At one end, the junction sequence differs from germline, possibly due to a read error. This chain links TRBV19 with TRBJ2-2; TRBD2 agrees at 9 bases. The germline gives CDR1 LNHDA, CDR2 SQIVND (reference sequence). This CDR3 is 14 amino acids long. This CDR3 reads CASSWGTSTEELFF. CDR3 bases: TGTGCCAGTAGTTGGGGGACTAGCACCGAGGAGCTGTTTTTT.

This rearrangement joins TRBV5-1 to TRBJ2-7; D may be TRBD1 (6 bases). V dropped 0 bases and J dropped 5 bases, with 15 bases sitting between them. Germline V CDR1 and CDR2: SGHRS, YFSETQ. CDR3 size: 15 residues. The CDR3 region has the DNA TGCGCCAGCAGCTTGGAAGGGCAGGGGATCCACGAGCAGTACTTC. It specifies CASSLEGQGIHEQYF. Together with reference TRBV5-1 and TRBJ2-7, the CDR3 gives the full variable domain: KAGVTQTPRYLIKTRGQQVTLSCSPISGHRSVSWYQQTPGQGLQFLFEYFSETQRNKGNFPGRFSGRQFSNSRSEMNVSTLELGDSALYLCASSLEGQGIHEQYFGPGTRLTVT.

V gene TRBV9 combines with J gene TRBJ2-3, with unresolved D. The CDR3 is 16 amino acids. The V gene lost 0 bases and the J gene lost 5 bases, with 16 bases spanning the gap. In germline, CDR1 is SGDLS, CDR2 YYNGEE. This chain's CDR3 is CASSVAIGGLGDTQYF. The CDR3 DNA reads TGTGCCAGCAGCGTAGCTATTGGTGGGCTGGGAGATACGCAGTATTTT.